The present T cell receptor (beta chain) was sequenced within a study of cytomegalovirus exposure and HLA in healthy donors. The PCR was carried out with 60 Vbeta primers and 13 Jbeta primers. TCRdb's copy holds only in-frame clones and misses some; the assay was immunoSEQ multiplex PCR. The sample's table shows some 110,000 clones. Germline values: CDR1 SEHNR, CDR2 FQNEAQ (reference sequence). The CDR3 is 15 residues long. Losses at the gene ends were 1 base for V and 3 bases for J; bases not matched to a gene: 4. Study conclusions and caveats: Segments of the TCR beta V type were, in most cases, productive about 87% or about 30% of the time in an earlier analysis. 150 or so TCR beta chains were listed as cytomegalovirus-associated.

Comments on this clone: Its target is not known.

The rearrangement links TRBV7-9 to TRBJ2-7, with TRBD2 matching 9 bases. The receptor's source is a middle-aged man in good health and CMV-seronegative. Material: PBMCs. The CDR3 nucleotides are TGTGCCAGCAGCTTAGTACTAGCGGGCCACTACGAGCAGTACTTC. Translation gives CASSLVLAGHYEQYF.